The present TCR beta chain was sequenced within a study of blood T cell repertoires in COVID-19. Per germline, CDR1 SGHAT and CDR2 FQNNGV. This CDR3 has 16 amino acids. The junction had 6 bases not matched to a gene; V was cut back by 1 base and J by 9 bases. In the authors' workflow: Cell counts per sample came from amplifying reference gene primers. Clones were sequenced by immunoSEQ multiplex PCR, and TCRdb holds only the in-frame ones, with some missing. V and J calls and clone size are given by that table; D and trimming were obtained from the DNA. This sample has some 220,000 clones, with less than 85% found just once.

Sequencing used peripheral blood. The chain has TRBV11-2 and TRBJ1-6; TRBD1 matches 10 bases. The receptor's source is a woman aged 70-85 years with acute or convalescent COVID-19. CDR3 loop: CASSLGRGQGFSPLHF. DNA for the CDR3: TGTGCCAGCAGCTTAGGCCGGGGACAGGGGTTTTCACCCCTCCACTTT.